This T cell receptor beta chain is drawn from a study of T cell responses to AZD1222 COVID-19 vaccine. The CDR3 spans 12 residues. Germline V gene data show CDR1 as SQVTM and CDR2 as ANQGSEA. V gave up 0 bases and J gave up 2 bases, with 5 bases separating them. Data came from immunoSEQ multiplex PCR; TCRdb stores just in-frame clones and leaves some out. The table shows around 91,000 clones, with nearly 90% occurring only once. The sample here was peripheral blood, taken on day 0 of AZD1222 vaccination. The chain employs TRBV29-1 and TRBJ2-7; no definite D call. The clonotype was recovered from an adult in good health. Written as DNA, the CDR3 is TGCAGCGTTGAAGACCCGCCCTACGAGCAGTACTTC. It translates to CSVEDPPYEQYF.